The rows below give T cell receptor beta chains drawn from one sample of a study of blood T cell repertoires in COVID-19. Clones were sequenced by immunoSEQ multiplex PCR, and TCRdb holds only the in-frame ones, with some missing. The sample yields under 85,000 clones, roughly 85% seen once. Material for sequencing was peripheral blood. These receptors all stem from an elderly man with acute or convalescent COVID-19. The CDR3 runs from the conserved cysteine through the conserved F or W. Fields, in order: CDR3 protein, CDR3 DNA, clone size, J gene, V gene, D gene, CDR3 length. A D gene is named only where the DNA matches it firmly. Expanded clones get a size class; other rows say once, few or many, or leave the size out.

CASSFGTGGSNQPQHF | TGTGCCAGCAGTTTCGGGACAGGGGGTAGCAATCAGCCCCAGCATTTT | - | TRBJ1-5 | TRBV6-2/TRBV6-3 | TRBD1 | 16
CASSQDRDRGLSYGYTF | TGTGCCAGCAGCCAAGATCGGGACAGGGGGCTTAGCTATGGCTACACCTTC | - | TRBJ1-2 | TRBV3-1/TRBV3-2 | TRBD1 | 17
CASTPSGYEQYF | TGTGCCAGCACCCCATCGGGTTACGAGCAGTACTTC | - | TRBJ2-7 | TRBV7-9 | - | 12
CASSQVGQPLDTQYF | TGCGCCAGCAGTCAAGTCGGACAGCCGCTAGATACGCAGTATTTT | once | TRBJ2-3 | TRBV23-1 | - | 15
CASSFGLVGTQYF | TGTGCCAGCAGCTTTGGACTAGTGGGGACCCAGTACTTC | - | TRBJ2-5 | TRBV9 | TRBD2 | 13
CASSPRDDRVTEAFF | TGTGCCAGCAGCCCAAGAGACGACAGGGTAACTGAAGCTTTCTTT | - | TRBJ1-1 | TRBV5-6 | TRBD1 | 15
CASSLRASGVYNEQFF | TGCGCCAGCAGCTTGAGGGCTAGCGGGGTCTACAATGAGCAGTTCTTC | - | TRBJ2-1 | TRBV5-1 | TRBD2 | 16
CASSYSLGATSYEQYF | TGTGCCAGCAGTTACTCGTTAGGGGCGACCTCCTACGAGCAGTACTTC | - | TRBJ2-7 | TRBV6-5 | - | 16
CASSGQWSNQPQHF | TGTGCCAGCAGTGGACAGTGGAGCAATCAGCCCCAGCATTTT | - | TRBJ1-5 | TRBV7-9 | - | 14
CASSTTGGVSGQPQHF | TGTGCCAGTAGTACGACAGGGGGCGTTTCTGGTCAGCCCCAGCATTTT | once | TRBJ1-5 | TRBV19 | TRBD1 | 16
CAWGSGAGGKDTQYF | TGTGCCTGGGGATCGGGGGCGGGGGGGAAAGATACGCAGTATTTT | - | TRBJ2-3 | TRBV30 | TRBD2 | 15
CATSDPGLGETQYF | TGTGCCACCAGTGATCCGGGACTGGGGGAGACCCAGTACTTC | - | TRBJ2-5 | TRBV24-1 | - | 14
CSVEAGVYEQYF | TGCAGCGTTGAGGCGGGGGTCTACGAGCAGTACTTC | - | TRBJ2-7 | TRBV29-1 | TRBD2 | 12
CASSPVGRAADTQYF | TGTGCCAGCAGCCCGGTGGGGAGGGCTGCAGATACGCAGTATTTT | - | TRBJ2-3 | TRBV7-9 | TRBD2 | 15
CASSRSFTGTGNTGELFF | TGCGCCAGCAGCCGTAGCTTTACCGGGACAGGCAACACCGGGGAGCTGTTTTTT | - | TRBJ2-2 | TRBV4-3 | TRBD1 | 18
CASSSETGSYEQYF | TGTGCCAGCAGTTCAGAGACAGGATCCTACGAGCAGTACTTC | - | TRBJ2-7 | TRBV6-5 | - | 14
CASTPTTSGGVSNEQFF | TGTGCCAGCACCCCGACGACTAGCGGGGGGGTCAGTAATGAGCAGTTCTTC | once | TRBJ2-1 | TRBV25-1 | TRBD2 | 17
CASSYSSDSPYEQFF | TGTGCCAGCAGTTACTCGAGTGACTCCCCATATGAGCAGTTCTTC | once | TRBJ2-1 | TRBV6-2/TRBV6-3 | - | 15
CASSKGKGGNTIYF | TGCGCCAGCAGCAAAGGCAAGGGGGGAAACACCATATATTTT | - | TRBJ1-3 | TRBV5-1 | - | 14
CASSFLQGAGQPQHF | TGTGCCAGCAGCTTCCTACAGGGGGCAGGACAGCCCCAGCATTTT | few | TRBJ1-5 | TRBV7-2 | TRBD1 | 15
CASSLGRPYGYTF | TGTGCCAGCAGTTTGGGGCGTCCCTATGGCTACACCTTC | - | TRBJ1-2 | TRBV27 | - | 13
CSVEDSSYGYTF | TGCAGCGTTGAAGATTCCTCCTATGGCTACACCTTC | - | TRBJ1-2 | TRBV29-1 | - | 12
CASSQSGGVVNSPLHF | TGTGCCAGCAGCCAATCGGGCGGGGTAGTTAATTCACCCCTCCACTTT | - | TRBJ1-6 | TRBV16 | - | 16
CASSSNQGAVEKLFF | TGTGCCAGCAGTTCTAACCAGGGGGCGGTTGAAAAACTGTTTTTT | once | TRBJ1-4 | TRBV28 | TRBD1 | 15
CASSGTPQGPNTEAFF | TGTGCCAGCAGCGGCACCCCTCAGGGGCCGAACACTGAAGCTTTCTTT | - | TRBJ1-1 | TRBV7-9 | - | 16
CAISLDRGAYGYTF | TGTGCCATCAGCCTTGACAGGGGGGCCTATGGCTACACCTTC | - | TRBJ1-2 | TRBV10-3 | TRBD1 | 14
CASSLVQGALNTEAFF | TGTGCCAGCAGCTTGGTACAGGGGGCTTTGAACACTGAAGCTTTCTTT | once | TRBJ1-1 | TRBV5-5 | TRBD1 | 16
CASSSTDAGNQPQHF | TGTGCCAGTAGCTCTACAGACGCTGGCAATCAGCCCCAGCATTTT | once | TRBJ1-5 | TRBV19 | - | 15
CAIGQGEENTEAFF | TGTGCCATAGGACAGGGGGAGGAGAACACTGAAGCTTTCTTT | - | TRBJ1-1 | TRBV10-3 | TRBD1 | 14
CASSIFAADTQYF | TGTGCCAGTAGTATATTCGCGGCAGATACGCAGTATTTT | - | TRBJ2-3 | TRBV19 | - | 13
CASGPLVGGYEQYF | TGTGCTAGTGGTCCTTTGGTGGGAGGTTACGAGCAGTACTTC | - | TRBJ2-7 | TRBV12-5 | - | 14
CASSYARDRRPYEQYF | TGTGCCAGCAGTTACGCCCGGGACAGGCGTCCCTACGAGCAGTACTTC | - | TRBJ2-7 | TRBV6-5 | TRBD1 | 16
CSAAGQTNTEAFF | TGCAGCGCCGCGGGACAGACGAACACTGAAGCTTTCTTT | few | TRBJ1-1 | TRBV29-1 | TRBD1 | 13
CAWDQTGGTEAFF | TGTGCCTGGGATCAGACAGGGGGGACTGAAGCTTTCTTT | - | TRBJ1-1 | TRBV30 | TRBD1 | 13
CASSDPMGQGASNYGYTF | TGTGCCAGCAGTGATCCCATGGGACAGGGAGCAAGTAACTATGGCTACACCTTC | - | TRBJ1-2 | TRBV25-1 | TRBD1 | 18
CASSEVDRRGVNQPQHF | TGCGCCAGCAGTGAGGTGGACAGGCGGGGCGTGAATCAGCCCCAGCATTTT | - | TRBJ1-5 | TRBV10-2 | TRBD1 | 17
CASSLGGTSVNEQFF | TGTGCCAGCAGCTTAGGTGGGACTAGCGTAAATGAGCAGTTCTTC | - | TRBJ2-1 | TRBV7-2 | TRBD2 | 15
CASSLGQTSTDTQYF | TGTGCCAGCAGCTTAGGACAGACTAGCACAGATACGCAGTATTTT | once | TRBJ2-3 | TRBV11-3 | - | 15
CASRTSRGAGANVLTF | TGTGCCAGCAGGACGTCCAGGGGGGCTGGGGCCAACGTCCTGACTTTC | once | TRBJ2-6 | TRBV11-2 | - | 16
CASSSITEETQYF | TGCGCCAGCAGCTCGATAACGGAGGAGACCCAGTACTTC | - | TRBJ2-5 | TRBV5-1 | - | 13
CASKMAGGNTDTQYF | TGTGCCAGTAAAATGGCGGGAGGGAACACAGATACGCAGTATTTT | - | TRBJ2-3 | TRBV19 | TRBD2 | 15
CASSTGQRRNTGELFF | TGCGCCAGCAGCACTGGACAGAGAAGGAACACCGGGGAGCTGTTTTTT | - | TRBJ2-2 | TRBV5-1 | - | 16
CASSSSGRGDEQFF | TGTGCCAGCAGCTCAAGCGGGAGGGGAGATGAGCAGTTCTTC | - | TRBJ2-1 | TRBV13 | TRBD2 | 14
CASSKAPAQGPGQGVSF | TGTGCCAGCAGCAAAGCCCCCGCCCAAGGCCCGGGACAAGGAGTCTCTTTT | - | TRBJ1-4 | TRBV21-1 | - | 17
CASSLVRTGGDTQYF | TGTGCCAGCAGTCTGGTACGGACAGGGGGGGATACGCAGTATTTT | - | TRBJ2-3 | TRBV6-5 | TRBD1 | 15
CASSQRQDEQFF | TGTGCCAGCAGCCAAAGACAAGATGAGCAGTTCTTC | - | TRBJ2-1 | TRBV3-1/TRBV3-2 | - | 12
CASSPSLAGGANEQFF | TGTGCCAGCAGTCCCTCGCTGGCGGGGGGGGCCAATGAGCAGTTCTTC | - | TRBJ2-1 | TRBV27 | TRBD2 | 16
CASSLAIGTGGYEQYF | TGTGCCAGCAGCTTAGCGATAGGGACAGGGGGCTACGAGCAGTACTTC | - | TRBJ2-7 | TRBV7-6 | TRBD1 | 16
CASSPPPTDTQYF | TGTGCCAGCAGCCCTCCCCCCACAGATACGCAGTATTTT | - | TRBJ2-3 | TRBV7-9 | - | 13
CASSYSRQGAEKLFF | TGTGCCAGCAGTTACTCGAGGCAGGGTGCGGAAAAACTGTTTTTT | - | TRBJ1-4 | TRBV6-5 | - | 15
CASSLLAGLMGDEQFF | TGTGCCAGCAGTCTACTAGCGGGTCTTATGGGCGATGAGCAGTTCTTC | - | TRBJ2-1 | TRBV6-2/TRBV6-3 | TRBD2 | 16
CASSWNRGTEAFF | TGCGCCAGCAGCTGGAACAGGGGAACTGAAGCTTTCTTT | few | TRBJ1-1 | TRBV5-1 | TRBD1 | 13
CASSRGQGEGSPLHF | TGCGCCAGCAGCCGGGGACAGGGGGAAGGTTCACCCCTCCACTTT | few | TRBJ1-6 | TRBV5-1 | TRBD1 | 15
CASSFGTGTYEQYF | TGCGCCAGCAGCTTCGGGACAGGCACCTACGAGCAGTACTTC | - | TRBJ2-7 | TRBV5-1 | TRBD1 | 14
CASSLGRPSGNTIYF | TGTGCCAGCAGCTTGGGGAGACCCTCTGGAAACACCATATATTTT | - | TRBJ1-3 | TRBV5-4 | - | 15